This TCR beta chain was recovered during a study of blood T cell repertoires in COVID-19 (dated by TCRdb to 2018 to 2020). Turning to the overall study: Samples from collaborators originated in the United States, Italy and Spain and spanned both the acute and convalescent phases of COVID-19. The dataset comprised deeply sampled blood TCRbeta repertoires from subjects exposed to, actively infected with, or recovered from COVID-19. The prospective study material was composed of cDNA or gDNA derived from T cells, B-cell-depleted T cells, or PBMCs. The repertoires were released in a freely available public database meant as a resource for research on the immune response to SARS-CoV-2. Sample metadata almost always included a de-identified subject ID, COVID-19 status, age in years and sex. The samples were drawn from two sources: the first 160 participants of the ongoing ImmuneRACE study, and 1,000 to 1,500 subjects contributed by 6 global collaborators. Where available, HLA class I and class II types were obtained from metadata supplied by the sample provider rather than from assay-based typing.

TCRbeta CDR3 regions were amplified from genomic DNA by means of the immunoSEQ Assay, a bias-controlled multiplex PCR. The paper's data handling went like this. The number of nucleated cells in each sample was estimated by amplification of reference gene primers within the assay. Sequence reads were collapsed and filtered to measure the absolute abundance of every unique TCRbeta CDR3 rearrangement. For each sample, productive Simpson clonality was calculated by taking the square root of Simpson's diversity index across productive rearrangements. As stored in TCRdb, this immuneACCESS dataset retains in-frame rearrangements with V and J assigned. A fraction of the clones does not appear; measured against another copy, unresolved V genes explain less than half of the discrepancy, and the remainder lacks a known reason. Clone size and V and J calls were adopted from that table, with D and trimming inferred from the DNA. The sample table lists 210,000 or so clones, more than 75% of them with a count of one. Roughly 4.1% of the sample belongs to the ten largest clones.

Points on this clone: Its antigen specificity is not known. Per-base quality was not reported, and no clone a single base away is much larger than it.

The full study reports these points: Clinical and demographic metadata were provided uncurated, with the amount varying by source and participant.

Counted from cysteine to phenylalanine, this CDR3 has 14 amino acids. The sequence is cut down to CDR3 DNA, 42 bases in frame from base 1. V lost 0 bases and J lost 10 bases; the stretch between them is 11 bases long. In the germline V gene (reference sequence), CDR1 corresponds to SGHNT and CDR2 to YYREEE. Collaborating institutions collected whole blood in K2EDTA tubes following their own protocols. For TCRbeta analysis, collaborators shipped samples in one of three forms: frozen whole blood, isolated PBMCs, or DNA extracted from either of those sample types. The material sequenced was peripheral blood. The V gene is TRBV5-4 and the J gene is TRBJ1-6, with the D gene not clear enough to name. This receptor was identified in a man aged 50-60 years with acute or convalescent COVID-19. The DNA sequence is TGTGCCAGCAGCTTGGAGGGAGGGAGGTCACCCCTCCACTTT. It codes for CASSLEGGRSPLHF.